Following are 27 T cell receptor beta chains from one sample sequenced in a study of Ad26.COV2.S vaccination and SARS-CoV-2 variants. Treatment of the sample: 15 to 20 received Ad26.COV2.S at low or high dose, single or two shots; about five received placebo; per-sample allocation not given. Repertoires come from day 63 after the first vaccine or placebo injection. TCRdb's copy holds only in-frame clones and misses some; the assay was immunoSEQ multiplex PCR. The top ten clones hold about 10% of a sample with roughly 240,000 clones, 70% to 90% of them seen once. The sequencing used peripheral blood, collected in a trial of Ad26.COV2.S vaccine versus placebo. The receptor source for this set is a person aged 18-65 years who received the Ad26.COV2.S COVID-19 vaccine or a placebo.

This clone was counted a single time. This chain joins TRBV19 and TRBJ1-1, with 12 nucleotides matching TRBD1. Germline trimming cut 4 bases from V and 0 bases from J; bases unmatched to any gene: 3. Per germline, CDR1 LNHDA and CDR2 SQIVND (reference sequence). The CDR3 has 16 amino acids. In DNA form, the CDR3 reads TGTGCCAGTAGTACCCGGGACAGGGGGCTGAACACTGAAGCTTTCTTT. The encoded protein is CASSTRDRGLNTEAFF.

The V call is TRBV2, the J call TRBJ2-2; D is possibly TRBD1 (6 bases). The CDR3 spans 13 residues. V was cut by 6 bases and J by 6 bases, with 11 bases left in between. The germline gives CDR1 SNHLY, CDR2 FYNNEI. CDR3 loop: CASRPDRSGELFF. The CDR3 nucleotides are TGTGCCAGCAGGCCAGACAGGTCCGGGGAGCTGTTTTTT.

The chain joins TRBV7-3 to TRBJ2-2; the match to TRBD2 covers 7 bases. The CDR3 loop spans 17 amino acids. CDR1 and CDR2 (germline): SGHTA, FQGTGA. V dropped 4 bases and J dropped 4; count of bases not matched to a gene: 12. The CDR3 nucleotides read TGTGCCAGCAGCTCCAATCTAGCCTGGGGGGGCACCGGGGAGCTGTTTTTT. Translated, it gives CASSSNLAWGGTGELFF. The full variable domain, with the rest looked up from reference TRBV7-3 and TRBJ2-2, is GAGVSQTPSNKVTEKGKYVELRCDPISGHTALYWYRQSLGQGPEFLIYFQGTGAADDSGLPNDRFFAVRPEGSVSTLKIQRTERGDSAVYLCASSSNLAWGGTGELFFGEGSRLTVL.

This chain uses TRBV29-1 with TRBJ2-7; D is possibly TRBD1 (6 bases). This CDR3 has 11 amino acids. The germline V and J ends were trimmed by 1 base and 7 bases, with 8 bases remaining between them. Germline CDR1 and CDR2: SQVTM and ANQGSEA. CDR3 protein: CSVEGQGEQYF. The CDR3, as DNA: TGCAGCGTTGAAGGTCAGGGGGAGCAGTACTTC.

V usage is TRBV7-2 and J usage is TRBJ2-1, with 8 bases that match TRBD1. CDR1 and CDR2 (germline): SGHTA, FQGNSA. The length of the CDR3 is 17 residues. The junction had 9 bases not matched to a gene; V was cut back by 3 bases and J by 2 bases. The CDR3 region is CASSFRSGTGAYNEQFF. The CDR3 bases are TGTGCCAGCAGCTTTCGGTCTGGGACAGGAGCCTACAATGAGCAGTTCTTC.

The rearrangement links TRBV18 to TRBJ1-2; 8 bases align to TRBD1. The junction had 3 bases not matched to a gene; V was cut back by 2 bases and J by 7 bases. CDR3 length: 13 amino acids. Germline loops: CDR1 KGHSH, CDR2 LQKENI. CDR3 in DNA: TGTGCCAGCTCACCAATACAGGGGGTTGGCTACACCTTC. Encoded protein: CASSPIQGVGYTF.

This clone was observed a single time. The chain carries TRBV9 and TRBJ2-2; no clear D. The CDR3 loop spans 12 amino acids. The germline V and J ends were trimmed by 4 bases and 3 bases, with 4 bases remaining between them. Germline V gene lookup returns CDR1 SGDLS and CDR2 YYNGEE. CDR3 sequence reads: CASSPDTGELFF. The CDR3, as DNA: TGTGCCAGCAGCCCCGACACCGGGGAGCTGTTTTTT. The variable domain in full, with the rest retrieved from reference TRBV9 and TRBJ2-2, is DSGVTQTPKHLITATGQRVTLRCSPRSGDLSVYWYQQSLDQGLQFLIQYYNGEERAKGNILERFSAQQFPDLHSELNLSSLELGDSALYFCASSPDTGELFFGEGSRLTVL.

The chain recombines TRBV7-9 with TRBJ2-3; D could derive from TRBD1 or TRBD2 (6 bases each). This CDR3 is 15 amino acids long. The germline gives CDR1 SEHNR, CDR2 FQNEAQ (reference sequence). Trimming cost V 2 bases and J 2 bases, with 11 bases left between them. The CDR3 loop reads CASSLPGANTDTQYF. The CDR3 DNA sequence: TGTGCCAGCAGCTTACCGGGGGCGAACACAGATACGCAGTATTTT.

The chain carries TRBV6-5 and TRBJ2-3; D is perhaps TRBD2 (7 bases). Germline V lookup: CDR1 MNHEY, CDR2 SVGAGI. This CDR3 comprises 15 residues. V was pared by 6 bases and J by 6 bases, with 19 bases between. The CDR3 region is CASSPWAGARDTQYF. DNA for the CDR3: TGTGCCAGCAGCCCCTGGGCGGGGGCGCGGGATACGCAGTATTTT.

The CDR3 sequence: CASSPLSRSGSEFF. CDR3 nucleotides: TGTGCCAGCAGTCCCTTGTCCCGTAGCGGGAGTGAGTTCTTC. The rearrangement uses TRBV6-2 or TRBV6-3 and TRBJ2-1, with TRBD2 matching over 9 bases. This CDR3 has 14 residues. The germline V gene encodes CDR1 MNHEY and CDR2 SVGEGT. The J segment lost 14 bases and the V segment lost 5 bases, leaving 13 bases of the junction unmatched.

This clone was recorded only once. The chain combines TRBV5-1 with TRBJ2-3; 9 nucleotides align to TRBD2. The CDR3 sequence is 15 residues long. Unmatched junction bases numbered 7, after V lost 7 bases and J lost 1 base. Germline V gene lookup returns CDR1 SGHRS and CDR2 YFSETQ. The CDR3 DNA reads TGCGCCAGCCATAGCGGGAGAGCCGGCACAGATACGCAGTATTTT. Protein product: CASHSGRAGTDTQYF.

This clone appeared once. This rearrangement joins TRBV4-2 to TRBJ2-1; tentative D call: TRBD2 (6 bases). The CDR3 has 13 residues. The V and J ends lost 4 bases and 6 bases respectively, with 10 bases between them. Per germline, CDR1 LGHNA and CDR2 YNFKEQ. DNA for the CDR3: TGTGCCAGCAGCCTCGTGGAGGGCAATGAGCAGTTCTTC. Residues: CASSLVEGNEQFF.

The chain couples TRBV9 to TRBJ2-7, with 10 bases fitting TRBD1. The trim removed 4 bases at V and 7 bases at J, leaving 5 bases unmatched. The CDR3 sequence is 13 residues long. Germline V gene sequence: CDR1 SGDLS, CDR2 YYNGEE. The CDR3 loop reads CASSPGTGEEQYF. In nucleotides, the CDR3 is TGTGCCAGCAGCCCCGGGACAGGGGAAGAGCAGTACTTC.

The gene calls are TRBV19 and TRBJ1-3, with unresolved D. CDR1 is LNHDA and CDR2 is SQIVND in the germline V gene (reference sequence). V was pared by 6 bases and J by 0 bases, with 18 bases between. The CDR3 has 17 residues. The CDR3 loop is CASSPGAGGNSGNTIYF. The CDR3 DNA is TGTGCCAGTAGCCCTGGTGCGGGAGGCAACTCTGGAAACACCATATATTTT.

V and J are TRBV6-1 and TRBJ1-4; perhaps TRBD1 as D (6 bases). The CDR3 loop spans 14 amino acids. V lost 3 bases to trimming and J lost 8 bases, with 13 bases between them. Germline V gene data show CDR1 as MNHNS and CDR2 as SASEGT. The CDR3 protein is CASSDPGGWEKLFF. In nucleotides, the CDR3 is TGTGCCAGCAGTGATCCCGGGGGCTGGGAAAAACTGTTTTTT.

The chain recombines TRBV7-2 with TRBJ2-7; the match to TRBD2 covers 8 bases. The CDR3 is 16 amino acids. The V and J ends lost 5 bases and 6 bases, in that order; junction bases with no gene match: 15. CDR1 and CDR2 from the germline V gene are SGHTA and FQGNSA. The CDR3 reads CASSPGTSIFLAEQYF. CDR3 in DNA: TGTGCCAGCAGCCCCGGGACTAGTATCTTCCTTGCCGAGCAGTACTTC.

The chain is built from TRBV7-3 and TRBJ2-1; 13 bases align to TRBD2. The germline gives CDR1 SGHTA, CDR2 FQGTGA. This CDR3 region has 15 residues. Losses at the gene ends were 5 bases for V and 8 bases for J; bases not matched to a gene: 6. CDR3 nucleotide sequence: TGTGCCAGCAGCCCTGGACTAGCGGGGGTTGATGAGCAGTTCTTC. Its translation: CASSPGLAGVDEQFF.

This chain connects TRBV6-5 to TRBJ1-2, with 9 bases fitting TRBD1. This CDR3 spans 14 amino acids. Looked up from germline, CDR1 is MNHEY and CDR2 is SVGAGI. V shed 6 bases and J 7 bases; nucleotides not matched to a gene: 9. CDR3 sequence: CASRKGTGFGGYTF. CDR3 bases: TGTGCCAGCAGAAAAGGGACAGGGTTTGGTGGCTACACCTTC.

The chain couples TRBV25-1 to TRBJ1-2; 9 bases line up with TRBD1. J gave up 4 bases and V 3 bases, and 9 bases lay outside the gene matches. The CDR3 extends over 16 amino acids. CDR1 and CDR2 from the germline V gene are MGHDK and SYGVNS. This CDR3 reads CASSDRWGQGSYGYTF. CDR3 coding DNA: TGTGCCAGCAGTGATCGTTGGGGACAGGGAAGCTATGGCTACACCTTC.

The rearrangement uses TRBV25-1 and TRBJ1-1; 9 bases are shared with TRBD1. CDR3 size: 14 residues. Germline V gene sequence: CDR1 MGHDK, CDR2 SYGVNS. Trimming took 2 bases from V and 5 from J; bases not matched to a gene: 3. CDR3: CASSEGTGRTEAFF. The CDR3 bases are TGTGCCAGCAGTGAAGGGACAGGGAGGACTGAAGCTTTCTTT.

This chain uses TRBV5-1 with TRBJ1-6; no definite D call. This CDR3 region has 14 residues. V shed 0 bases and J shed 6 bases, with 7 bases lying between them. The germline gives CDR1 SGHRS, CDR2 YFSETQ. CDR3 nucleotide sequence: TGCGCCAGCAGCTTGGGCCACCCTAATTCACCCCTCCACTTT. It is translated as CASSLGHPNSPLHF.

V gene TRBV28 combines with J gene TRBJ2-7, with 12 bases fitting TRBD2. The V segment lost 8 bases and the J segment 9 bases; nucleotides outside the gene matches: 5. The V gene's germline CDR1 is MDHEN and CDR2 SYDVKM. The CDR3 contains 12 residues. The CDR3 coding sequence is TGTGCCAGCTCCTGGACTAGCGGGATGCAGTACTTC. Amino acids: CASSWTSGMQYF.

The sample holds one count of this clone. CDR3 protein: CASSWSGTGGNLREQYF. CDR3 coding DNA: TGTGCCAGCAGTTGGTCCGGGACAGGGGGCAACCTCCGCGAGCAGTACTTC. This chain connects TRBV27 to TRBJ2-7; 12 nucleotides agree with TRBD1. Germline assignment: CDR1 MNHEY and CDR2 SMNVEV (reference sequence). CDR3 length equals 17 residues. J gave up 6 bases and V 4 bases, and 13 bases lay outside the gene matches.

The J gene is TRBJ1-4, the V gene TRBV14; 11 nucleotides match TRBD1. This CDR3 region has 18 residues. CDR1 is SGHDN and CDR2 is FVKESK in the germline V gene. Germline trimming cut 4 bases from V and 8 bases from J; bases unmatched to any gene: 15. The CDR3 DNA reads as TGTGCCAGCAGCCGAACACATGCCTCCGGGACAGGGGGGGAAAAACTGTTTTTT. This codes for CASSRTHASGTGGEKLFF.

J is TRBJ2-3 and V is TRBV11-1; D may be TRBD1 (6 bases). The germline V and J ends were trimmed by 5 bases and 3 bases, with 15 bases remaining between them. CDR1 and CDR2 (germline): SGHAT, FQDESV (reference sequence). The CDR3 runs to 15 residues. The CDR3 loop is CASSARQGQTDTQYF. The CDR3 DNA is TGTGCCAGCAGCGCGAGGCAGGGGCAGACAGATACGCAGTATTTT.

The chain joins TRBV18 to TRBJ1-3; possible D gene TRBD1, 5 bases. Germline V gives CDR1 KGHSH, CDR2 LQKENI. Trimming removed 3 bases from V and 0 bases from J, with 9 bases in between. The CDR3 totals 15 residues. The CDR3 nucleotides read TGTGCCAGCTCACCCCCGGGGACCTCTGGAAACACCATATATTTT. As protein: CASSPPGTSGNTIYF.

The V and J genes are TRBV4-2 and TRBJ2-7, with D possibly TRBD1 on 6 matching bases. Germline lookup yields CDR1 LGHNA and CDR2 YNFKEQ. V lost 2 bases, J lost 7 bases, and 21 bases lay in between. The CDR3 sequence is 16 residues long. This CDR3 is CASSQQPWDTAWEQYF. For the CDR3, the DNA is TGTGCCAGCAGCCAACAACCCTGGGACACCGCGTGGGAGCAGTACTTC.